One TCR beta chain is described in this entry. What it binds is unknown. Genomic DNA of every subset was divided equally among multiple immunoSEQ plates. The method was immunoSEQ multiplex PCR; TCRdb's version includes in-frame clones alone and lacks a portion of them. This table has over 850,000 clones, roughly 74% appearing once. The CDR3 has 17 residues. V was clipped by 5 bases and J by 4 bases, with 22 bases between them. Germline CDR1 reads SGHVS; CDR2 reads FNYEAQ. This entry is derived from a study of shared clonotypes between healthy human individuals. Study information: Each donor had three CD4 naive, three CD4 memory, two CD8 naive and one CD8 memory plate. Study-level findings and limits: Represented genetic and exposure-history diversity was restricted by having few donors. A handful of donors showed sharing of 4.5% to 6% of naive CD4 clonotypes.

This receptor was taken from a man between 18 and 29 years old in good health. Some clones in this sample may be carry-over from other donors' samples. The chain recombines TRBV7-6 with TRBJ2-3; D perhaps matches TRBD2 (6 bases). The source material was memory CD4+ T cells from PBMCs. Indicated subset: CD45RA-negative fraction. CDR3 coding DNA: TGTGCCAGCAGCCCTACCCCGAGTGGGGGAGGATCAGATACGCAGTATTTT. It codes for CASSPTPSGGGSDTQYF.